The rows below give T cell receptor beta chains drawn from one sample of a study of T cell repertoires in cytomegalovirus infection. MiXCR, applied by TCRdb to the reads, yields one record per CDR3 protein. The sample consists of some 480,000 distinct CDR3 sequences, roughly a third of them appearing once. These receptors have no known antigen. Sequencing used cultured PBMCs, obtained from culture after CMV antigen stimulation. The receptors derive from a human donor in good health (CMV status not recorded). Some clones in this sample may be carry-over from other donors' samples. The conserved cysteine and the conserved F or W are not part of the CDR3 here.

V gene	J gene	CDR3 protein
TRBV27	TRBJ2-2	ASSTPTRGVAGGLRTGELF
TRBV12-3/TRBV12-4	TRBJ2-2	ASSLVVAGELF
TRBV2	TRBJ2-7	ASRDLSGRRSYEQY
TRBV20-1	TRBJ2-3	SARPAGGPDTQY
TRBV28	TRBJ2-4	ASSSPWTALAKNIQY
TRBV6-2/TRBV6-3	TRBJ2-2	ASIFQNTGELF
TRBV7-9	TRBJ2-3	ASSLDAGGTDTQY
TRBV4-3	TRBJ1-1	ASSQWQNTEAF
TRBV7-2	TRBJ2-2	ASSRLGGPTGELF
TRBV27	TRBJ1-2	ASSLSYANYGYT
TRBV27	TRBJ2-7	ASSIDSGAGGEQY
TRBV7-2	TRBJ2-3	ASSPRGRASSSEQY
TRBV23-1	TRBJ2-3	ASSQRSRVKQLDTQY
TRBV20-1	TRBJ2-7	SARELASSYEQY
TRBV19	TRBJ1-3	ASSQYHRYGNTIY
TRBV6-5	TRBJ2-1	ASSYSRRPSGQMVNEQF
TRBV12-3/TRBV12-4	TRBJ1-1	ASSLIPGPNTEAF
TRBV18	TRBJ2-6	ASSAGTASSGANVLT
TRBV27	TRBJ2-3	ASSFRTPSTDTQY
TRBV11-2	TRBJ2-5	ASSSREREETQY
TRBV6-2/TRBV6-3	TRBJ2-1	ASSNSLLAGLYNEQF
TRBV19	TRBJ2-3	ASSKPGQGSDTQY
TRBV28	TRBJ2-3	ASSSSSGRTDTQY
TRBV30	TRBJ2-7	AWSVSPGGEQY
TRBV7-2	TRBJ2-2	ASSAVRGSTGELF
TRBV5-1	TRBJ2-1	ASSGGQGGGIVVDEQF
TRBV6-2/TRBV6-3	TRBJ2-1	ASRATWNEQF
TRBV27	TRBJ2-3	ASRIFAGGPLSTDTQY
TRBV2	TRBJ2-1	ASRASGRGDEQF
TRBV7-8	TRBJ2-4	ASSPSEAGDIQY
TRBV19	TRBJ1-2	ASSIDPDSVKTNYGYT
TRBV7-4	TRBJ2-1	ASSDRETYNEQF